This TCR beta chain is drawn from a study of prognosis after radiotherapy for stage I lung cancer. Genomic DNA yielded TCR beta CDR3, amplified by two-round multiplex PCR. First-round PCR employed TRBV- and TRBJ-specific primers for each gene. MiXCR, applied by TCRdb to the multiplex PCR reads, yields one record per CDR3 protein. The sample records 8,500 or so distinct CDR3 sequences, 62% being singletons. The CDR3 runs to 15 residues. Germline CDR1 is LGHDT and CDR2 is YNNKEL (reference sequence). Trimming removed 7 bases from V and 7 bases from J; junction bases left unmatched: 9. CT and PET/CT showed node-negative disease in all patients, none of whom had received prior chemotherapy or radiotherapy or had other malignancies. Blood draws of 5 to 6.5 milliliters of peripheral blood occurred at each of two time points.

The sample here was PBMCs, taken before or after stereotactic body radiation therapy (not recorded which). The genes are TRBV3-1 and TRBJ2-1, with 11 bases fitting TRBD1. This clonotype originated in a donor aged 50 or older with non-small cell lung cancer. CDR3 coding DNA: TGTGCCAGCACTTCACCGGGACAGGGGGTGAATGAGCAGTTCTTC. Its translation is CASTSPGQGVNEQFF.